A selection of T cell receptor beta chains follows, all from one sample in a study of human T cells and chemical hapten exposure. TCRdb called the RACE reads again in MiXCR, with one record for every CDR3 protein. The sample shows under 40,000 distinct CDR3 sequences, 10% to 13% of them seen only once. Sequenced material: whole blood, taken in connection with sensitization to the hapten diphenylcyclopropenone (DPC). Receptors originate from a man aged 45-65 years with alopecia areata. Some clones in this sample may be carry-over from other donors' samples. CDR3s leave out the opening cysteine and the closing phenylalanine or tryptophan.

v_call: TRBV5-1; cdr3_aa: ASSSPGQPEAF
v_call: TRBV5-1; cdr3_aa: ASSLVDRGTEVF
v_call: TRBV29-1; cdr3_aa: SVHTVGESTDTQY
v_call: TRBV25-1; cdr3_aa: ASSEFGQLYEQY
v_call: TRBV28; cdr3_aa: ASSVPGGRSGANVLT
v_call: TRBV12-3/TRBV12-4; cdr3_aa: ASSLGPPVNTEAF
v_call: TRBV20-1; cdr3_aa: SALPDIGNEKLF
v_call: TRBV5-1; cdr3_aa: ASSTGLDHEQF
v_call: TRBV3-1; cdr3_aa: ASSRGQGPYGYT
v_call: TRBV7-9; cdr3_aa: ASGTPQGPGELF
v_call: TRBV11-2; cdr3_aa: ASSRGNRGNEQF
v_call: TRBV7-2; cdr3_aa: ASSARTGSVGAAKNIQY
v_call: TRBV7-9; cdr3_aa: ASSPAGGRTGELF
v_call: TRBV28; cdr3_aa: ASSSTQGGSDEQF
v_call: TRBV4-3; cdr3_aa: ASSQETGPYQPQH
v_call: TRBV11-2; cdr3_aa: ASSRDGAKNIQY
v_call: TRBV20-1; cdr3_aa: SAPPSGSVYNEQF
v_call: TRBV10-3; cdr3_aa: AITPSNTGELF
v_call: TRBV29-1; cdr3_aa: SVREGTAYNQPQH
v_call: TRBV11-2; cdr3_aa: ASSLGGTSYNEQF
v_call: TRBV20-1; cdr3_aa: SASVTSGRNEQF
v_call: TRBV12-3/TRBV12-4; cdr3_aa: ASSLKGVGHQPQH
v_call: TRBV10-3; cdr3_aa: AIRDRTSGANVLT
v_call: TRBV12-3/TRBV12-4; cdr3_aa: ASLAWGRGNTDTQY
v_call: TRBV5-4; cdr3_aa: ASSSEGQKTADTQY
v_call: TRBV28; cdr3_aa: ASTSLGEGNTEAF
v_call: TRBV23-1; cdr3_aa: ASSQSFSSGVGPLAEQY
v_call: TRBV28; cdr3_aa: ASRTEYEQY
v_call: TRBV28; cdr3_aa: ASSPDRAYEQY
v_call: TRBV28; cdr3_aa: AGGTSGRAEQF
v_call: TRBV20-1; cdr3_aa: SARDQLGTSGRYNEQF
v_call: TRBV19; cdr3_aa: ASSLGTVPPNYGYT
v_call: TRBV7-9; cdr3_aa: ASSLGDTFHEQF
v_call: TRBV18; cdr3_aa: ASSPPGAYTEAF
v_call: TRBV9; cdr3_aa: ASSPLGLAGETQY
v_call: TRBV4-1; cdr3_aa: ASRLSGMETDTQY
v_call: TRBV27; cdr3_aa: ASSSDRGRYGYT
v_call: TRBV28; cdr3_aa: ASSPRGIYGYT
v_call: TRBV3-1; cdr3_aa: ASSGWGTEQF
v_call: TRBV28; cdr3_aa: ASDDSHYEQY
v_call: TRBV6-1; cdr3_aa: ASNPDSYNEQF
v_call: TRBV20-1; cdr3_aa: SELAGDNEQF
v_call: TRBV20-1; cdr3_aa: SARDQAGYNSPLH
v_call: TRBV6-1; cdr3_aa: ASSKEGTGFGYT
v_call: TRBV29-1; cdr3_aa: SGSLGWNTEAF